Shown below are 8 T cell receptor beta chains from a single sample sequenced in a study of early T cells in non-severe SARS-CoV-2 infection. TCRdb used MiXCR to reprocess the 5' RACE reads, holding one entry per CDR3 protein. The repertoire holds 30,000 to 40,000 distinct CDR3 sequences, with 3.5% to 5% as singletons. The material sequenced was whole blood. These receptors were collected from an adult who was a healthcare worker with PCR-confirmed SARS-CoV-2 infection or an uninfected control (not recorded which).

This clonotype has just a few counts. The gene calls are TRBV13 and TRBJ2-7, with 9 bases lining up with TRBD2. Germline trimming cut 4 bases from V and 2 bases from J; bases unmatched to any gene: 3. This CDR3 region has 14 residues. The germline V gene encodes CDR1 PRHDT and CDR2 FYEKMQ (reference sequence). The chain's CDR3 is CASSSRLAAYEQYF. The CDR3, as DNA: TGTGCCAGCAGCTCCAGACTAGCGGCCTACGAGCAGTACTTC.

This clonotype was detected ten times or more. DNA for the CDR3: TGCGCCAGCAGCCTCCCGGCACGGGGAAACACCATATATTTT. Amino acids: CASSLPARGNTIYF. The chain employs TRBV4-1 and TRBJ1-3; D is ambiguous. This CDR3 has 14 amino acids. V lost 4 bases and J lost 4, with 11 bases in between. Germline V gene sequence: CDR1 MGHRA, CDR2 YSYEKL.

This clonotype occurred many times. CDR3 sequence (DNA): TGTGCCAGCAGCAGGGGTCGGCACACCGGGGAGCTGTTTTTT. Residues: CASSRGRHTGELFF. The chain is built from TRBV6-5 and TRBJ2-2; perhaps TRBD1 as D (6 bases). V was cut by 6 bases and J by 3 bases, with 11 bases left in between. The length of the CDR3 is 14 residues. The germline V gene encodes CDR1 MNHEY and CDR2 SVGAGI.

At least ten counts were recorded for this clonotype. This chain joins TRBV7-2 and TRBJ1-6; the match to TRBD1 covers 7 bases. The germline V gene encodes CDR1 SGHTA and CDR2 FQGNSA. The CDR3 is 14 amino acids. The J segment lost 10 bases and the V segment lost 5 bases, leaving 8 bases of the junction unmatched. The CDR3: CASSTQGLGSPLHF. The CDR3 DNA reads TGTGCCAGCAGCACACAGGGGTTGGGCTCACCCCTCCACTTT. The whole variable domain, filled in from reference TRBV7-2 and TRBJ1-6, reads GAGVSQSPSNKVTEKGKDVELRCDPISGHTALYWYRQSLGQGLEFLIYFQGNSAPDKSGLPSDRFSAERTGGSVSTLTIQRTQQEDSAVYLCASSTQGLGSPLHFGNGTRLTVT.

This clonotype was seen repeatedly, ten times or more. The rearrangement uses TRBV10-3 and TRBJ1-1, with D hard to call. Trimming took 0 bases from V and 0 from J, leaving 5 bases between them. Germline assignment: CDR1 ENHRY and CDR2 SYGVKD. The CDR3 is made up of 14 amino acids. DNA for the CDR3: TGTGCCATCAGTGAGTCCGCCTTGAACACTGAAGCTTTCTTT. Protein: CAISESALNTEAFF.

This clonotype was observed at least ten times. The chain combines TRBV28 with TRBJ2-2; D might be TRBD2 (5 bases). CDR3 length: 12 amino acids. Trimming took 7 bases from V and 4 from J, leaving 7 bases between them. From germline, CDR1 is MDHEN and CDR2 SYDVKM. For the CDR3, the DNA is TGTGCCAGCAACAGCGGCACCGGGGAGCTGTTTTTT. Its protein product is CASNSGTGELFF.

V and J are TRBV5-1 and TRBJ2-3; D unclear. There are 12 residues in the CDR3. Germline V gene sequence: CDR1 SGHRS, CDR2 YFSETQ. Trimming took off 7 bases at V and 2 bases at J, with 8 bases between the two ends. CDR3 in DNA: TGCGCCAGCCGGATACACACAGATACGCAGTATTTT. The encoded protein is CASRIHTDTQYF.

This chain uses TRBV5-5 with TRBJ1-2; TRBD1 might be the D (5 bases). V was shortened by 1 base and J by 7 bases, with 11 bases between the two germline ends. The germline V gene has CDR1 SGHKS and CDR2 YYEKEE (reference sequence). The length of the CDR3 is 13 residues. CDR3 sequence reads: CASSLSSRVGYTF. As DNA, the CDR3 is TGTGCCAGCAGCTTGTCTTCCAGGGTTGGCTACACCTTC.